Listed here are 8 T cell receptor beta chains from one sample, sequenced in a study of glioma-infiltrating T cells (dated by TCRdb to between 2015 and 2016). Sequencing was performed on an Illumina MiSeq. The iRepertoire nested amplicon-rescue multiplex PCR (arm-PCR) platform was used to amplify TCR alpha and beta CDR3 regions from RNA. Starting from the raw public reads, TCRdb applied fastp trimming at Q25, assembled clones with MiXCR and retained in-frame beta chains. Each CDR3 protein gets just one entry, which takes the most common genes and DNA from the rows behind it. A total of approximately 400,000 distinct CDR3 sequences appear in this sample, approximately 42% of them only once. The top ten hold around 13% of the sample. Sequenced material: glioma tissue, nonneoplastic brain tissue, or PBMCs (not recorded which). These receptors all come from a human donor with low-grade glioma or glioblastoma, undergoing nonglioma brain surgery, or in good health (not recorded which).

V usage is TRBV18 and J usage is TRBJ2-4; TRBD1 aligns across 7 bases. Germline loops: CDR1 KGHSH, CDR2 LQKENI. The V segment lost 6 bases and the J segment 5 bases; nucleotides outside the gene matches: 7. The CDR3 loop spans 14 amino acids. For the CDR3, the DNA is TGTGCCAGCTCCGGTTCCGGGACAGAAAACATTCAGTACTTC. It is translated as CASSGSGTENIQYF.

About this clonotype: This likely comes from a read error, as the CDR3 has no conserved phenylalanine or tryptophan at its end. The rearrangement links TRBV19 to TRBJ2-1, with 8 bases aligning to TRBD2. Germline V gene sequence: CDR1 LNHDA, CDR2 SQIVND (reference sequence). The CDR3 runs to 14 residues. J lost 6 bases, V lost 5 bases, and 6 bases had no gene match. DNA for the CDR3: TGTGCCAGTAGTTTGGCGGGAGGAAGCAATGAGCAGTTCTCC. Translated, it gives CASSLAGGSNEQFS.

This clonotype was observed a few times. The gene calls are TRBV7-2 and TRBJ1-1; a weak D match, TRBD1 (6 bases). There are 16 residues in the CDR3. Trimming took 2 bases from V and 3 from J, leaving 16 bases between them. From germline, CDR1 is SGHTA and CDR2 FQGNSA. This CDR3 reads CASSLLGAGRDTEAFF. In nucleotides, the CDR3 is TGTGCCAGCAGCTTATTGGGGGCGGGGAGGGACACTGAAGCTTTCTTT.

J is TRBJ1-5 and V is TRBV20-1, with D hard to call. Between the trimmed V and J ends, which lost 3 bases and 4 bases, there was a span of 16 bases. The germline V gene has CDR1 DFQATT and CDR2 SNEGSKA (reference sequence). CDR3 length: 15 residues. The CDR3 sequence is CSASGPWAQNQPQHF. DNA of the CDR3: TGCAGTGCTAGTGGCCCCTGGGCTCAGAATCAGCCCCAGCATTTT.

This clonotype turned up a few times. The chain recombines TRBV2 with TRBJ2-7; D is perhaps TRBD1 or TRBD2 (6 bases each). V lost 10 bases to trimming and J lost 3 bases, with 19 bases between them. This CDR3 region has 14 residues. From germline, CDR1 is SNHLY and CDR2 FYNNEI. The CDR3: CATKVGRGGYEQYF. Written as DNA, the CDR3 is TGTGCCACCAAAGTCGGCAGGGGAGGCTACGAGCAGTACTTC.

The sample holds one count of this clonotype. A junction boundary mismatches the germline segment, possibly from a read error. The rearrangement links TRBV6-5 to TRBJ2-4, with D hard to call. CDR3 length equals 10 residues. Looked up from germline, CDR1 is MNHEY and CDR2 is SVGAGI. The CDR3 here is CASGQNIRYF. CDR3 in DNA: TGTGCCAGCGGGCAGAACATTCGGTACTTC.

This clonotype was seen only a few times. A junction end diverges from the germline sequence, so it may reflect a read error. The rearrangement joins TRBV7-2 to TRBJ1-3, with D tentatively TRBD1 (5 bases). In germline, CDR1 is SGHTA, CDR2 FQGNSA. This CDR3 has 17 residues. CDR3 in amino acids: CASSRGGSSFSGNTIYF. The CDR3 coding sequence is TGTGCCAGCAGCCGCGGGGGGTCGAGCTTCTCTGGGAACACCATATATTTT.

This chain joins TRBV19 and TRBJ2-4; TRBD1 might be the D (5 bases). CDR3 length: 13 amino acids. The germline CDR1 and CDR2 sequences are LNHDA and SQIVND (reference sequence). Deletions cut 3 bases from V and 6 bases from J, with 9 bases between. The CDR3 loop is CASSMIQGNIQYF. CDR3 nucleotides: TGTGCCAGTAGTATGATTCAGGGAAACATTCAGTACTTC.